These 7 T cell receptor beta chains share one sample of origin, sequenced in a study of cytomegalovirus exposure and HLA in healthy donors. A multiplex PCR was run with 60 Vbeta primers and 13 Jbeta primers. Measured with immunoSEQ multiplex PCR; TCRdb has only the in-frame clones, and not every one. The sample consists of 150,000 or so clones, around 74% of them appearing once. The sample consisted of PBMCs. These receptors all come from a woman in her 30s in good health and CMV-seronegative.

V gene TRBV6-6 combines with J gene TRBJ2-3; a possible D gene is TRBD2 (6 bases). This CDR3 is built from 13 residues. Germline lookup yields CDR1 MNHNY and CDR2 SVGAGI (reference sequence). The germline V and J ends were trimmed by 5 bases and 6 bases, with 12 bases remaining between them. In nucleotides, the CDR3 is TGTGCCAGCAGTCGTGGGACTCCGGATACGCAGTATTTT. It translates to CASSRGTPDTQYF.

This chain links TRBV7-8 with TRBJ2-7; 7 bases fit TRBD2. Germline CDR1 is SGHVS and CDR2 is FQNEAQ. The ends lost 5 bases at V and 0 bases at J; junction bases unmatched: 7. The CDR3 consists of 15 residues. The CDR3 nucleotides read TGTGCCAGCAGCAGCGGGACTATCCTCTCCTACGAGCAGTACTTC. Translating gives CASSSGTILSYEQYF.

The V gene is TRBV4-1, the J gene TRBJ2-3, with D perhaps matching TRBD2 (7 bases). This CDR3 has 16 residues. Trimming shortened V by 6 bases and J by 4 bases, and 20 bases separated the two germline ends. The germline CDR1 and CDR2 sequences are MGHRA and YSYEKL. As DNA, the CDR3 is TGCGCCAGCAGGGGGGGGCTCCTTTATCCCGCAGATACGCAGTATTTT. This translates into CASRGGLLYPADTQYF.

The J gene is TRBJ2-3, the V gene TRBV6-5; D gene unclear. V lost 2 bases, J lost 2 bases, and 5 bases lay in between. The CDR3 spans 13 residues. CDR1 is MNHEY, CDR2 SVGAGI, per germline. The CDR3 region is CASSYTDTDTQYF. In DNA form, the CDR3 reads TGTGCCAGCAGTTACACAGACACAGATACGCAGTATTTT.

This clone was recorded only once. V gene TRBV11-3 combines with J gene TRBJ2-7; D is possibly TRBD2 (6 bases). Germline V gene data show CDR1 as SGHNT and CDR2 as YENEEA. The length of the CDR3 is 13 residues. V gave up 2 bases and J gave up 5 bases, with 10 bases separating them. CDR3 DNA sequence: TGTGCCAGCAGCTTATCTGGCGGGGACGAGCAGTACTTC. This translates into CASSLSGGDEQYF.

V usage is TRBV6-5 and J usage is TRBJ1-1, with 7 positions matching TRBD1. The germline CDR1 and CDR2 sequences are MNHEY and SVGAGI. The CDR3 contains 14 residues. J gave up 2 bases and V 7 bases, and 7 bases lay outside the gene matches. The CDR3 sequence is CASKTRDRNTEAFF. As DNA, the CDR3 is TGTGCCAGCAAGACCCGGGACAGAAACACTGAAGCTTTCTTT.

CDR3 residues: CASSLSLDRGGDGYTF. DNA for the CDR3: TGTGCCAGCAGCCTAAGTTTGGACAGGGGAGGGGATGGCTACACCTTC. This chain uses TRBV7-9 with TRBJ1-2, with 9 bases lining up with TRBD1. CDR1 is SEHNR and CDR2 is FQNEAQ in the germline V gene (reference sequence). Losses at the gene ends were 5 bases for V and 6 bases for J; bases not matched to a gene: 13. This CDR3 spans 16 amino acids.